Described below is a single TCR beta chain sequence and its context. Its specificity is not known. The data were obtained in a study of T-cell reconstitution after alpha-beta-depleted transplantation in children. Preparation of the TCRbeta library used unique molecular identifiers. TCRdb re-analysed the PCR reads in MiXCR, keeping a single row per CDR3 protein. The sample shows 300,000 to 350,000 distinct CDR3 sequences, approximately 20% of them seen only once. The study's findings and limits: At one year after transplant, newly produced T cells mostly accounted for T-cell counts and diversity. Several hundred expanded graft clones reportedly were the source of alpha-beta T cells about two months after transplant.

The origin of this receptor is a male patient aged 10-17 years who had a stem cell transplant for acute lymphoblastic leukemia, so the T cells may come from the graft donor. The sample in question was PBMCs, mostly from graft donor cells, obtained 180 days after TCRalphabeta/CD19-depleted stem cell transplant.

CDR3 sequence reads: CASSDATSGFTGELFF. The CDR3 nucleotides read TGCGCCAGCAGTGATGCAACTAGCGGGTTCACCGGGGAGCTGTTTTTT. This chain connects TRBV10-1 to TRBJ2-2; 9 nucleotides align to TRBD2. V shed 3 bases and J 4 bases; nucleotides not matched to a gene: 6. From germline, CDR1 is WNHNN and CDR2 SYGVQD (reference sequence). This CDR3 region has 16 residues.